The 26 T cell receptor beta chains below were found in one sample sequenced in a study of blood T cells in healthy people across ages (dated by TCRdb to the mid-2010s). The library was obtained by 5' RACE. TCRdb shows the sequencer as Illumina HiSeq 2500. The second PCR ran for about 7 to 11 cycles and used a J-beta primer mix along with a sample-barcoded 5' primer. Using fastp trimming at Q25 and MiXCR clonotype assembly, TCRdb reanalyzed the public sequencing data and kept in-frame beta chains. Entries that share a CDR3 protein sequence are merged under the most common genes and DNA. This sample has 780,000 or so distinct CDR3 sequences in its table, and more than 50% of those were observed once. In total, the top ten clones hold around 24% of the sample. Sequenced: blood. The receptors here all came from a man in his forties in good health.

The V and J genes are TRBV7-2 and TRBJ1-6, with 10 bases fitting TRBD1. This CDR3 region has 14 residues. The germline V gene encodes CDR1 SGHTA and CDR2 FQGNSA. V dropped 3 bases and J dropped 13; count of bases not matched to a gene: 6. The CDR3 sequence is CASSLGQGNGPLHF. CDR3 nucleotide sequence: TGTGCCAGCAGCTTGGGACAGGGGAATGGGCCCCTCCACTTT.

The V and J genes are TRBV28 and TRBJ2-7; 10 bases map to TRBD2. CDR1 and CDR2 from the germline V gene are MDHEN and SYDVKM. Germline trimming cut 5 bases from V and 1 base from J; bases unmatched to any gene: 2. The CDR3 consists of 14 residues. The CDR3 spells CASSTSGISYEQYF. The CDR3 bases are TGTGCCAGCAGTACTAGCGGGATATCCTACGAGCAGTACTTC. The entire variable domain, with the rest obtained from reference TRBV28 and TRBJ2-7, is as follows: DVKVTQSSRYLVKRTGEKVFLECVQDMDHENMFWYRQDPGLGLRLIYFSYDVKMKEKGDIPEGYSVSREKKERFSLILESASTNQTSMYLCASSTSGISYEQYFGPGTRLTVT.

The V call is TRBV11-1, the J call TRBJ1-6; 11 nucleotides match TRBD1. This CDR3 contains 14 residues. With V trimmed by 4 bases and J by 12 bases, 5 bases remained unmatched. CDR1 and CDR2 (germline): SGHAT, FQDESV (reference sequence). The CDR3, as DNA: TGTGCCAGCAGCTCCGGGACAGGGGGTATACCCCTCCACTTT. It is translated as CASSSGTGGIPLHF. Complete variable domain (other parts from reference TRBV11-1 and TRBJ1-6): EAEVAQSPRYKITEKSQAVAFWCDPISGHATLYWYRQILGQGPELLVQFQDESVVDDSQLPKDRFSAERLKGVDSTLKIQPAELGDSAMYLCASSSGTGGIPLHFGNGTRLTVT.

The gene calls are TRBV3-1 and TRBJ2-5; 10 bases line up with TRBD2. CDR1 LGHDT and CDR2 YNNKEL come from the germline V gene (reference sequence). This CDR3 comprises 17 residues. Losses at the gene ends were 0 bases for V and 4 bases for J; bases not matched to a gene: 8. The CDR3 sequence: CASSQDEASGGTETQYF. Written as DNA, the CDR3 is TGTGCCAGCAGCCAAGATGAGGCTAGCGGGGGTACAGAGACCCAGTACTTC.

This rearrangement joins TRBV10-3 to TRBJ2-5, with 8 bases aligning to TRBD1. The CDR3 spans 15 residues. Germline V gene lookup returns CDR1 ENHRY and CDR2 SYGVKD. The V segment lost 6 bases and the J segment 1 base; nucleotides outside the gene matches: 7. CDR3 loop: CAIRAGTGFQETQYF. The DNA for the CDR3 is TGTGCCATCAGGGCCGGGACAGGATTCCAAGAGACCCAGTACTTC.

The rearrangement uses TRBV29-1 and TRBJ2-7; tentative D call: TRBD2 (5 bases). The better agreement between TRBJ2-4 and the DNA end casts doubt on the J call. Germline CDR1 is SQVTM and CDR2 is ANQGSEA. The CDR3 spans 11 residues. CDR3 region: CSVGEGGIQYF. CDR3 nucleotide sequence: TGCAGCGTTGGTGAGGGTGGCATTCAGTACTTC.

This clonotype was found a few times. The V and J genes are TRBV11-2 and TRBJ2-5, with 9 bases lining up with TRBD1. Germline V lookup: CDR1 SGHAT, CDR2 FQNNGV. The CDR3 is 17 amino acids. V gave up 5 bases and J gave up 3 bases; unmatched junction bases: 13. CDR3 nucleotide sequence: TGTGCCAGCAGCCTACTACTAGGACAGGGGTTTAAAGAGACCCAGTACTTC. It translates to CASSLLLGQGFKETQYF.

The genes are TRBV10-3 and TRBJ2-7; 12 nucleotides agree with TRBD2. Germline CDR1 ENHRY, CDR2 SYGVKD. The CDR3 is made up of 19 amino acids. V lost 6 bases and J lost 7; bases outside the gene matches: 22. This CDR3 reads CAIRTSGGTIISSYNEQYF. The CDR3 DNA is TGTGCCATCAGAACTAGCGGGGGGACCATAATAAGCTCCTACAATGAGCAGTACTTC.

The CDR3 loop reads CSVGRGSYNEQFF. CDR3 in DNA: TGCAGCGTTGGGCGGGGCTCCTACAATGAGCAGTTCTTC. This chain links TRBV29-1 with TRBJ2-1; TRBD2 is a possible D gene (6 bases). The germline V and J ends were trimmed by 4 bases and 0 bases, with 7 bases remaining between them. Per the germline V gene, CDR1 is SQVTM and CDR2 is ANQGSEA. The CDR3 sequence is 13 residues long.

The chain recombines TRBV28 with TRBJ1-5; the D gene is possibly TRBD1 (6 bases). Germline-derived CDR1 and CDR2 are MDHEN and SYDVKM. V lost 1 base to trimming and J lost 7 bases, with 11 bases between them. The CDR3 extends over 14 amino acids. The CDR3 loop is CASSLSGVKQPQHF. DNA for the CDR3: TGTGCCAGCAGTTTATCAGGGGTGAAGCAGCCCCAGCATTTT. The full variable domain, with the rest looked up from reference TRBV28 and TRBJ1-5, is DVKVTQSSRYLVKRTGEKVFLECVQDMDHENMFWYRQDPGLGLRLIYFSYDVKMKEKGDIPEGYSVSREKKERFSLILESASTNQTSMYLCASSLSGVKQPQHFGDGTRLSIL.

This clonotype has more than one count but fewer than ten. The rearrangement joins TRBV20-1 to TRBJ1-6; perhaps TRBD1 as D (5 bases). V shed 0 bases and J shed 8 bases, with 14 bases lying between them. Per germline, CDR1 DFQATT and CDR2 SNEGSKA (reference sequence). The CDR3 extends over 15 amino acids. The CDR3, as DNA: TGCAGTGCTAGAGATCCAAGGGCGGGGGATTCACCCCTCCACTTT. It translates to CSARDPRAGDSPLHF.

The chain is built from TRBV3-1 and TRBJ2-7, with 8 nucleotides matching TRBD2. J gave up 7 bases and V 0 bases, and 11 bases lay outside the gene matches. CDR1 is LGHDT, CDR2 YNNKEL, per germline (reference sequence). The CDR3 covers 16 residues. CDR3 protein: CASSQETSGPYNEQYF. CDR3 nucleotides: TGTGCCAGCAGCCAAGAAACTAGCGGACCCTACAATGAGCAGTACTTC.

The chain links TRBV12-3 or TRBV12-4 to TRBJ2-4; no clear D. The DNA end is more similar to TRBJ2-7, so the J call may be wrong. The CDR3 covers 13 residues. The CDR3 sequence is CASSPRPSSEQYF. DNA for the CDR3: TGTGCCAGCAGCCCCAGACCCAGCTCCGAGCAGTACTTC.

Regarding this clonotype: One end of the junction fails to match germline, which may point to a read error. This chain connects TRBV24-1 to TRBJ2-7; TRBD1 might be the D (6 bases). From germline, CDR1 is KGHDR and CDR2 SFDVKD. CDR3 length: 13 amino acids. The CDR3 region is CATEAQGSHEQYF. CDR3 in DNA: TGTGCCACGGAGGCACAGGGCTCCCACGAGCAGTACTTC.

This chain's CDR3 is CATSEARTGNIQYF. CDR3 nucleotides: TGTGCCACCAGTGAGGCCCGGACAGGGAACATTCAGTACTTC. This sequence joins TRBV24-1 and TRBJ2-4, with 8 bases matching TRBD1. Germline assignment: CDR1 KGHDR and CDR2 SFDVKD. The V gene end was trimmed by 4 bases and the J gene end by 7 bases; junction bases not matched to a gene: 5. The length of the CDR3 is 14 residues.

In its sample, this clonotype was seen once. The CDR3 DNA reads TGTGCCAGCAGCTTTAGGACAGGGGCAAACACCGGGGAGCTGTTTTTT. It specifies CASSFRTGANTGELFF. The V call is TRBV5-6, the J call TRBJ2-2, with 9 positions matching TRBD1. The ends lost 2 bases at V and 2 bases at J; junction bases unmatched: 4. CDR1 and CDR2 from the germline V gene are SGHDT and YYEEEE. This CDR3 contains 16 residues.

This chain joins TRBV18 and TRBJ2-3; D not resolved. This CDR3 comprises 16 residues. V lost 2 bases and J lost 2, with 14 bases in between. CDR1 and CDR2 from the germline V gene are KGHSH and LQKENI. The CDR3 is CASSPNQRGVTDTQYF. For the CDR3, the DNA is TGTGCCAGCTCACCAAATCAGCGCGGCGTCACAGATACGCAGTATTTT.

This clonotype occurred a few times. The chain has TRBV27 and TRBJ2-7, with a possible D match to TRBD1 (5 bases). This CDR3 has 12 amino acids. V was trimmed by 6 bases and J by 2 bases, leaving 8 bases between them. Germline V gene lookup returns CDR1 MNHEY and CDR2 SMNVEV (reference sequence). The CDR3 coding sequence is TGTGCCAGCAGGGACACTACCTACGAGCAGTACTTC. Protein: CASRDTTYEQYF.

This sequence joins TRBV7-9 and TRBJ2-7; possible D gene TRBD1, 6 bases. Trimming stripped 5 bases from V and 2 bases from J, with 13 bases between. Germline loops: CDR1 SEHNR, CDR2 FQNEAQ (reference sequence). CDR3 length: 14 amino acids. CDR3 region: CASSPRQETYEQYF. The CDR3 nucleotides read TGTGCCAGCAGCCCCCGACAGGAAACCTACGAGCAGTACTTC. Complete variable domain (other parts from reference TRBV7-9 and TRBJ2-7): DTGVSQNPRHKITKRGQNVTFRCDPISEHNRLYWYRQTLGQGPEFLTYFQNEAQLEKSRLLSDRFSAERPKGSFSTLEIQRTEQGDSAMYLCASSPRQETYEQYFGPGTRLTVT.

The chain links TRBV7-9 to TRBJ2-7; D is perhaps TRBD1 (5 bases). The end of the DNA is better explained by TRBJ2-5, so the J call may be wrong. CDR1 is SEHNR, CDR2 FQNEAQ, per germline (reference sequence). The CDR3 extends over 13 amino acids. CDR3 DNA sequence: TGTGCCAGCAGCTCTGGGGCTCCCTGGACCCAGTACTTC. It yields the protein CASSSGAPWTQYF.

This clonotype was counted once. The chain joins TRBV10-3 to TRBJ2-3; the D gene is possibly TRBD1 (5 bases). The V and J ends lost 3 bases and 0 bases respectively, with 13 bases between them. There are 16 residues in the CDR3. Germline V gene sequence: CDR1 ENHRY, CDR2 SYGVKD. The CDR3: CAISEGWQGSTDTQYF. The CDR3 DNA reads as TGTGCCATCAGTGAAGGATGGCAGGGCAGCACAGATACGCAGTATTTT.

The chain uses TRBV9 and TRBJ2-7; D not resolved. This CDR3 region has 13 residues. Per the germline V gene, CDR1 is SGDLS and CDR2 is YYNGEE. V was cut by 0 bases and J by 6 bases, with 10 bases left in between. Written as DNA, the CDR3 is TGTGCCAGCAGCGTAGGGTTTGTCGGCGAGCAGTACTTC. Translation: CASSVGFVGEQYF.

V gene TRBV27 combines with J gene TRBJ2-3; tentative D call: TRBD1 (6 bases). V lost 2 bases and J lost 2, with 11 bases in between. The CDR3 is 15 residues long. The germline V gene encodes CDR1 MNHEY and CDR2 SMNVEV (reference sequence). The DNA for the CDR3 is TGTGCCAGCAGTTTAGGGGACAAACACACAGATACGCAGTATTTT. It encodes CASSLGDKHTDTQYF.

The CDR3 region has the DNA TGCAGCGTTGCCCGAGTGGGGGGGAATGAGCAGTTCTTC. This translates into CSVARVGGNEQFF. The chain couples TRBV29-1 to TRBJ2-1; TRBD2 aligns across 7 bases. The CDR3 is made up of 13 amino acids. V lost 4 bases to trimming and J lost 7 bases; unmatched junction nucleotides: 7. Germline V gene lookup returns CDR1 SQVTM and CDR2 ANQGSEA.

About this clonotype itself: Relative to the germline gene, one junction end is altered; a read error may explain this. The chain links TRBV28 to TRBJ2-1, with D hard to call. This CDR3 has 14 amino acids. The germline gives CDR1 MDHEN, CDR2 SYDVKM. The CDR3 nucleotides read TGTGCCAGCAGTTTAAGTGGCTCCGACAATGAGCAGTTCTTC. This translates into CASSLSGSDNEQFF.

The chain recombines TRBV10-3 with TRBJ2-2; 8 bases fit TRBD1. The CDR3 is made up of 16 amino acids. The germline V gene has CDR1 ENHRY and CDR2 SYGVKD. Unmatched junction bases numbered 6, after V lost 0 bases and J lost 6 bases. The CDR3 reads CAISESTGEGSGELFF. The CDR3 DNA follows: TGTGCCATCAGTGAGTCGACAGGGGAAGGATCCGGGGAGCTGTTTTTT.